The T cell receptor (beta chain) under discussion was sequenced for a study of cytomegalovirus exposure and HLA in healthy donors. Amplification used 60 Vbeta primers and 13 Jbeta primers. Some clones are missing from TCRdb's copy, which holds only in-frame ones; the method was immunoSEQ multiplex PCR. The sample includes 97,000 or so clones, about three quarters of them seen just once. Nominally healthy donors provided the samples, though records likely missed some immune exposures. Study results and limitations: TCR beta sequences numbering 15,000 to 20,000 were associated with HLA alleles at 0.05 false discovery rate in a later analysis. According to the study, around 180 TCR beta chains were cytomegalovirus-associated. A later analysis showed HLA-associated TCR beta chains outstripping equally common others in clonal expansion.

As to this clone: Its specificity is not known.

The specimen was PBMCs. The clonotype originates from a man aged 40-49 years in good health and CMV-seronegative.

Written as DNA, the CDR3 is TGTGCCAGCAGCGTAGCTACTAGCGTATTCTCCTACGAGCAGTACTTC. Protein product: CASSVATSVFSYEQYF. The chain couples TRBV9 to TRBJ2-7, with 7 nucleotides matching TRBD2. Germline CDR1 reads SGDLS; CDR2 reads YYNGEE. There are 16 residues in the CDR3. V lost 0 bases and J lost 0; bases outside the gene matches: 6.